This is a list of T cell receptor beta chains from one sample in a study of T cells in tuberculosis. Libraries were prepared by immunoSEQ multiplex PCR; TCRdb keeps only in-frame clonotypes and omits some of them. The sample includes around 45,000 clones, approximately 94% of them seen just once. Material for sequencing was PBMCs. The receptor set was obtained from a donor aged 5 to 30 with latent tuberculosis or without tuberculosis infection. Some clones in this sample may be carry-over from other donors' samples. CDR3s include the opening cysteine and the closing phenylalanine or tryptophan.

V	J	CDR3
TRBV4-2	TRBJ2-1	CASSQSASGSSPYNEQFF
TRBV4-3	TRBJ1-2	CASSQTSGTGYGYTF
TRBV9	TRBJ2-7	CASSVGHAAYEQYF
TRBV27	TRBJ2-2	CASSHLGLDTGELFF
TRBV9	TRBJ2-2	CASSPNNLAGVTGELFF
TRBV18	TRBJ2-1	CASSPLRAGGPNNEQFF
TRBV7-3	TRBJ2-1	CASSLNPDREQFF
TRBV5-4	TRBJ2-2	CASSLDRVVTGELFF
TRBV7-2	TRBJ2-7	CASFARDTPYEQYF
TRBV6-5	TRBJ2-7	CASSRPGTGPYEQYF
TRBV11-2	TRBJ2-3	CASSFRAGGTDTQYF
TRBV7-2	TRBJ2-5	CASSLAAGMETQYF
TRBV28	TRBJ2-2	CASSPPQGPGELFF
TRBV10-3	TRBJ2-1	CAISGTSGSPSSYNEQFF
TRBV28	TRBJ2-7	CASSSRGQTYEQYF
TRBV4-2	TRBJ1-1	CASSVVKTGRVAEAFF
TRBV4-1	TRBJ1-1	CASSHGPGTGNTEAFF
TRBV27	TRBJ2-7	CASSLRQTYEQYF
TRBV7-2	TRBJ1-5	CASSSSGFGNQPQHF
TRBV4-3	TRBJ2-1	CASSQERGLAGYEQFF
TRBV7-3	TRBJ2-7	CASSRPPLAGDDEQYF
TRBV10-1	TRBJ2-1	CASSERPGSSYNEQFF
TRBV25-1	TRBJ2-7	CASSGQAQWYF
TRBV11-3	TRBJ1-1	CASSLAGQETEAFF
TRBV28	TRBJ1-1	CASSSGVPTEAFF
TRBV29-1	TRBJ2-3	CSTGDSTDTQYF
TRBV5-5	TRBJ1-4	CASSDTRDPYNEKLFF
TRBV6-5	TRBJ2-7	CASRLSGSESYEQYF
TRBV18	TRBJ1-2	CASSPPGAGYGYTF
TRBV4-3	TRBJ2-7	CASSQFRGWGLAGEQYF
TRBV7-8	TRBJ1-2	CASSPVYQDGYTF
TRBV18	TRBJ2-1	CASSPVPGLAGVNEQFF
TRBV4-2	TRBJ2-7	CASSQDPGRGYSYEQYF
TRBV28	TRBJ1-1	CASREGAPMNTEAFF
TRBV7-9	TRBJ2-1	CASTQAGAQGNEQFF
TRBV7-2	TRBJ2-6	CASSLVGSGANVLTF
TRBV29-1	TRBJ2-1	CSVEDLLASRREQFF
TRBV27	TRBJ2-6	CASSLSRATWANVLTF
TRBV5-1	TRBJ2-2	CASSLDRGNTGELFF
TRBV6-1	TRBJ2-7	CASSENSEQYF
TRBV28	TRBJ1-4	CASSLGLGGGEKLFF
TRBV5-4	TRBJ2-7	CASSLVGGNEQYF
TRBV10-3	TRBJ2-7	CAISESFGQGVGYEQYF
TRBV4-1	TRBJ2-1	CASSHTRGGTSGREDHNEQFF
TRBV7-2	TRBJ2-7	CASSAGLYEQYF
TRBV27	TRBJ1-5	CASSMTGANQPQHF
TRBV5-1	TRBJ2-7	CASSFWGGSYEQYF
TRBV29-1	TRBJ2-7	CSVDQMGQGGEQYF
TRBV7-2	TRBJ2-1	CASSFSSGNNEQFF
TRBV7-2	TRBJ1-4	CASSYRATNEKLFF
TRBV7-2	TRBJ1-2	CAIIGERQGAYGYTF
TRBV11-2	TRBJ1-5	CASSLDSGNQPQHF
TRBV28	TRBJ1-2	CASSADRYGYTF
TRBV30	TRBJ1-1	CAWSFPSGQGGTEAFF
TRBV15	TRBJ1-5	CATTDRVYQPQHF